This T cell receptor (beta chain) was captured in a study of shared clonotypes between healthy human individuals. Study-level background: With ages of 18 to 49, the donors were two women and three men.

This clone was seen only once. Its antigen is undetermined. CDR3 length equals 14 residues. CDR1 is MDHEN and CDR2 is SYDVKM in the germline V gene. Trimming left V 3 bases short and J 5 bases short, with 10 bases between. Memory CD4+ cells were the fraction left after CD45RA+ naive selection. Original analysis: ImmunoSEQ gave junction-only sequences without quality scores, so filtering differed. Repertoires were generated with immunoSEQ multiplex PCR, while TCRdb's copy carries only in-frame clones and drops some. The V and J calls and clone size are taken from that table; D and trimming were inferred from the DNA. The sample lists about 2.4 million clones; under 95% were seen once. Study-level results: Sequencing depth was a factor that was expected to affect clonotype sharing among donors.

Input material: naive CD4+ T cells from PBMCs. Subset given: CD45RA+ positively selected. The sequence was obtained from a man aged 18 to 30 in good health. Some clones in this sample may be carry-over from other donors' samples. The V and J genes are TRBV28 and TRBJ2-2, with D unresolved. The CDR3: CASSLAQKTGELFF. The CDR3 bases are TGTGCCAGCAGTTTGGCTCAAAAAACCGGGGAGCTGTTTTTT.